This T cell receptor (beta chain) was captured by sequencing in a study of blood T cell repertoires in COVID-19. The wider study: The origin of the acute and convalescent COVID-19 samples was the United States, Italy and Spain.

Some clones are missing from TCRdb's copy, which holds only in-frame ones; the method was immunoSEQ multiplex PCR. The sample includes approximately 52,000 clones, roughly 90% of them seen just once. The table lists this clone with a few counts. This CDR3 is 14 amino acids long. Germline V gene sequence: CDR1 SGHTA, CDR2 FQGTGA. Trimming removed 4 bases from V and 6 bases from J; junction bases left unmatched: 5. The source material was peripheral blood. The source is a human donor with active COVID-19. The donor label of this sample is uncertain. The chain links TRBV7-3 to TRBJ2-4, with 8 nucleotides matching TRBD1. Here the CDR3 DNA reads TGTGCCAGCAGCTCCACCGGGACAGGAAACATTCAGTACTTC. It encodes CASSSTGTGNIQYF.